The 8 T cell receptor beta chains below come from one sample, sequenced in a study of blood T cell repertoires in COVID-19. Clones were read by immunoSEQ multiplex PCR, and TCRdb kept only the in-frame ones, dropping some. This table holds roughly 200,000 clones, roughly 79% found once. Sequenced input: peripheral blood. The receptors were gathered from a woman between 40 and 55 years old with COVID-19, enrolled during active disease.

The V gene is TRBV19, the J gene TRBJ2-5, with D perhaps TRBD1 (6 bases). Germline CDR1 is LNHDA and CDR2 is SQIVND (reference sequence). There are 14 residues in the CDR3. Deletions cut 3 bases from V and 1 base from J, with 9 bases between. Here the CDR3 reads CASSIRGPQETQYF. DNA for the CDR3: TGTGCCAGTAGTATCAGGGGTCCCCAAGAGACCCAGTACTTC.

The V call is TRBV5-1, the J call TRBJ2-1; D unclear. V lost 0 bases and J 8 bases, leaving 9 bases between the germline ends. Germline V gene data show CDR1 as SGHRS and CDR2 as YFSETQ. The CDR3 covers 13 residues. The CDR3: CASSLDRSDEQFF. The DNA of the CDR3 is TGCGCCAGCAGCTTGGATAGATCGGATGAGCAGTTCTTC.

In this sample, this clone turned up once. The gene calls are TRBV7-9 and TRBJ1-3; no reliable D call. Germline lookup yields CDR1 SEHNR and CDR2 FQNEAQ (reference sequence). V was pared by 5 bases and J by 0 bases, with 11 bases between. The CDR3 is 15 amino acids. CDR3 bases: TGTGCCAGCAGCATGAGGGCGTTCTCTGGAAACACCATATATTTT. This codes for CASSMRAFSGNTIYF.

The rearrangement joins TRBV7-6 to TRBJ2-1; no reliable D call. With 4 bases removed from V and 5 bases from J, the gap between germline ends came to 18 bases. This CDR3 is 16 amino acids long. CDR1 is SGHVS and CDR2 is FNYEAQ in the germline V gene. The CDR3 DNA is TGTGCCAGCAGCTCGAGCCTTTCTTCCTTGGACAATGAGCAGTTCTTC. As protein: CASSSSLSSLDNEQFF. Full variable domain (missing parts from reference TRBV7-6 and TRBJ2-1): GAGVSQSPRYKVTKRGQDVALRCDPISGHVSLYWYRQALGQGPEFLTYFNYEAQQDKSGLPNDRFSAERPEGSISTLTIQRTEQRDSAMYRCASSSSLSSLDNEQFFGPGTRLTVL.

The rearrangement uses TRBV5-4 and TRBJ2-5; weak D call: TRBD1 (6 bases). CDR1 is SGHNT, CDR2 YYREEE, per germline (reference sequence). The germline V and J ends were trimmed by 2 bases and 1 base, with 12 bases remaining between them. The CDR3 is made up of 15 amino acids. Here the CDR3 reads CASSFIGGLQETQYF. Written as DNA, the CDR3 is TGTGCCAGCAGCTTTATTGGGGGCCTCCAAGAGACCCAGTACTTC. The full variable domain, in which reference TRBV5-4 and TRBJ2-5 provide the parts outside the CDR3, is ETGVTQSPTHLIKTRGQQVTLRCSSQSGHNTVSWYQQALGQGPQFIFQYYREEENGRGNFPPRFSGLQFPNYSSELNVNALELDDSALYLCASSFIGGLQETQYFGPGTRLLVL.

The CDR3 region is CASSLTGVLRNEQFF. In DNA form, the CDR3 reads TGTGCCAGCAGCTTAACGGGAGTTCTTCGCAATGAGCAGTTCTTC. The gene calls are TRBV5-4 and TRBJ2-1; D might be TRBD2 (6 bases). This CDR3 spans 15 amino acids. The V gene's germline CDR1 is SGHNT and CDR2 YYREEE (reference sequence). V gave up 2 bases and J gave up 6 bases, with 15 bases separating them.

This chain uses TRBV5-1 with TRBJ2-7, with D maybe TRBD1 (7 bases). The CDR3 contains 15 residues. With 4 bases removed from V and 0 bases from J, the gap between germline ends came to 14 bases. Germline CDR1 reads SGHRS; CDR2 reads YFSETQ. CDR3 protein: CASSKEGQNSYEQYF. For the CDR3, the DNA is TGCGCCAGCAGCAAGGAGGGACAGAACTCCTACGAGCAGTACTTC. Looking up the rest from reference TRBV5-1 and TRBJ2-7 gives the full variable domain: KAGVTQTPRYLIKTRGQQVTLSCSPISGHRSVSWYQQTPGQGLQFLFEYFSETQRNKGNFPGRFSGRQFSNSRSEMNVSTLELGDSALYLCASSKEGQNSYEQYFGPGTRLTVT.

V and J are TRBV28 and TRBJ2-7; 8 bases align to TRBD1. Trimming took 5 bases from V and 6 from J; bases not matched to a gene: 6. Germline loops: CDR1 MDHEN, CDR2 SYDVKM. The CDR3 length is 13 residues. The CDR3 coding sequence is TGTGCCAGCAGTCCGGACAGGGACGGCGAGCAGTACGTC. Translation: CASSPDRDGEQYV.